Each of the 16 T cell receptor beta chains below was sequenced from the same sample in a study of blood T cell repertoires in COVID-19. Some clones are missing from TCRdb's copy, which holds only in-frame ones; the method was immunoSEQ multiplex PCR. The sample comprises about 300,000 clones, around nine tenths of which are singletons, and approximately 7.5% rests with the top ten. Sequenced: peripheral blood. These receptors all stem from a woman aged 30 to 39 with COVID-19, enrolled during active disease.

Notes on this clone: Distinct nucleotide sequences in the sample also encode this CDR3. The J gene is TRBJ2-1, the V gene TRBV7-9, with unresolved D. Germline V gene sequence: CDR1 SEHNR, CDR2 FQNEAQ (reference sequence). The CDR3 length is 14 residues. The ends were cut back, 5 bases at V and 0 bases at J, with 8 bases in the middle. In DNA, the CDR3 is TGTGCCAGCAGCCCTCGGTCCTCCTACAATGAGCAGTTCTTC. Amino acids: CASSPRSSYNEQFF.

Only one count was recorded for this clone. The chain has TRBV5-1 and TRBJ1-2; TRBD1 matches 10 bases. CDR1 SGHRS and CDR2 YFSETQ come from the germline V gene. The V segment lost 4 bases and the J segment 4 bases; nucleotides outside the gene matches: 7. The CDR3 totals 15 residues. The CDR3 loop reads CASSDRDRGTYGYTF. CDR3 in DNA: TGCGCCAGCAGCGACCGGGACAGGGGAACCTATGGCTACACCTTC. The full variable domain, rest sourced from reference TRBV5-1 and TRBJ1-2, is KAGVTQTPRYLIKTRGQQVTLSCSPISGHRSVSWYQQTPGQGLQFLFEYFSETQRNKGNFPGRFSGRQFSNSRSEMNVSTLELGDSALYLCASSDRDRGTYGYTFGSGTRLTVV.

This chain uses TRBV3-1 (or the pseudogene TRBV3-2) with TRBJ2-1; the D is unclear. Germline lookup yields CDR1 LGHDT and CDR2 YNNKEL (reference sequence). The CDR3 is 16 residues long. The V and J ends lost 1 base and 0 bases respectively, with 10 bases between them. The CDR3 nucleotides read TGTGCCAGCAGCCAAGCCCGGGTTAGCTCCTACAATGAGCAGTTCTTC. This encodes CASSQARVSSYNEQFF.

J is TRBJ2-7 and V is TRBV7-2; 7 bases are shared with TRBD2. The V gene end was trimmed by 2 bases and the J gene end by 2 bases; junction bases not matched to a gene: 6. Germline lookup yields CDR1 SGHTA and CDR2 FQGNSA. The CDR3 has 15 amino acids. CDR3 sequence reads: CASSLSLAEAYEQYF. The DNA of the CDR3 is TGTGCCAGCAGCTTAAGTCTAGCGGAGGCCTACGAGCAGTACTTC.

This chain joins TRBV27 and TRBJ2-5, with TRBD1 matching 12 bases. Per germline, CDR1 MNHEY and CDR2 SMNVEV (reference sequence). The CDR3 length is 16 residues. V shed 5 bases, J shed 5 bases, and the junction held 9 bases outside the gene matches. The CDR3 nucleotides read TGTGCCAGCAGTGGGGACAGGGGGCAGTTGTTGGAGACCCAGTACTTC. This sequence encodes CASSGDRGQLLETQYF.

J is TRBJ1-2 and V is TRBV10-2; D uncertain. Germline V lookup: CDR1 WSHSY, CDR2 SAAADI. CDR3 length equals 12 residues. V lost 6 bases to trimming and J lost 4 bases, with 9 bases between them. CDR3 amino acids: CASRNGSYGYTF. CDR3 sequence (DNA): TGCGCCAGCAGGAACGGTTCCTATGGCTACACCTTC.

The chain combines TRBV1 with TRBJ1-2; the table's D call, TRBD1, was not checked against the DNA. TRBV1 is a pseudogene. There are 15 residues in the CDR3. Here the CDR3 reads CTSSQGTGLLYGYTF. The CDR3 coding sequence is TGCACCAGCAGCCAAGGGACAGGGCTCCTCTATGGCTACACCTTC.

This sequence joins TRBV4-1 and TRBJ1-3; 9 bases map to TRBD1. V was clipped by 0 bases and J by 14 bases; unmatched bases: 14. CDR1 and CDR2 (germline): MGHRA, YSYEKL. There are 16 residues in the CDR3. CDR3 residues: CASSQDGGGQGGTLYF. The CDR3 DNA reads TGCGCCAGCAGCCAAGATGGGGGGGGACAGGGAGGAACCTTATATTTT.

This sequence joins TRBV28 and TRBJ1-5; possible D gene TRBD1, 5 bases. V was pared by 4 bases and J by 4 bases, with 14 bases between. The CDR3 totals 15 residues. Germline V gene sequence: CDR1 MDHEN, CDR2 SYDVKM. The chain's CDR3 is CASSWGVVKNQPQHF. The CDR3 DNA follows: TGTGCCAGCAGTTGGGGGGTGGTCAAAAATCAGCCCCAGCATTTT. The variable domain in full, with the rest retrieved from reference TRBV28 and TRBJ1-5, is DVKVTQSSRYLVKRTGEKVFLECVQDMDHENMFWYRQDPGLGLRLIYFSYDVKMKEKGDIPEGYSVSREKKERFSLILESASTNQTSMYLCASSWGVVKNQPQHFGDGTRLSIL.

The chain joins TRBV19 to TRBJ1-6, with no clear D. This CDR3 region has 13 residues. CDR1 and CDR2 from the germline V gene are LNHDA and SQIVND (reference sequence). Trimming pared 0 bases from V and 7 bases from J, leaving 4 bases between. The CDR3 spells CASSIDENSPLHF. The CDR3 nucleotides are TGTGCCAGTAGTATAGATGAGAATTCACCCCTCCACTTT.

The V and J genes are TRBV7-8 and TRBJ2-7; no firm D call. V was trimmed by 1 base and J by 2 bases, leaving 9 bases between them. Per the germline V gene, CDR1 is SGHVS and CDR2 is FQNEAQ. The CDR3 extends over 14 amino acids. The CDR3 protein is CASSLVDRAYEQYF. Written as DNA, the CDR3 is TGTGCCAGCAGCTTAGTGGATCGGGCCTACGAGCAGTACTTC.

The genes are TRBV2 and TRBJ2-7; no clear D gene. Germline CDR1 and CDR2: SNHLY and FYNNEI. This CDR3 comprises 14 residues. V lost 4 bases and J lost 1, with 11 bases in between. The CDR3 here is CASSAGGESYEQYF. CDR3 in DNA: TGTGCCAGCAGTGCCGGTGGAGAGTCCTACGAGCAGTACTTC. Variable domain in full (rest from reference TRBV2 and TRBJ2-7): EPEVTQTPSHQVTQMGQEVILRCVPISNHLYFYWYRQILGQKVEFLVSFYNNEISEKSEIFDDQFSVERPDGSNFTLKIRSTKLEDSAMYFCASSAGGESYEQYFGPGTRLTVT.

The chain employs TRBV28 and TRBJ2-1; TRBD2 matches at 15 bases. The CDR3 spans 15 residues. Germline V lookup: CDR1 MDHEN, CDR2 SYDVKM. Trimming took 5 bases from V and 6 from J; bases not matched to a gene: 2. CDR3 sequence (DNA): TGTGCCAGCAGTCCGGGACTAGCGGGAGGCAATGAGCAGTTCTTC. This translates into CASSPGLAGGNEQFF.

This chain uses TRBV29-1 with TRBJ1-1, with D unresolved. The CDR3 sequence is 12 residues long. Trimming stripped 7 bases from V and 0 bases from J, with 9 bases between. Germline loops: CDR1 SQVTM, CDR2 ANQGSEA. The CDR3, as DNA: TGCAGCGGGAGGTGGGTGAACACTGAAGCTTTCTTT. Its translation: CSGRWVNTEAFF.

V is TRBV6-2 or TRBV6-3 and J is TRBJ2-1; 7 bases agree with TRBD1. Germline trimming cut 0 bases from V and 6 bases from J; bases unmatched to any gene: 5. CDR1 is MNHEY, CDR2 SVGEGT, per germline. This CDR3 region has 15 residues. The CDR3 region is CASSYSGTGVNEQFF. The CDR3 DNA sequence: TGTGCCAGCAGTTACTCGGGAACAGGGGTCAATGAGCAGTTCTTC.

The genes are TRBV30 and TRBJ1-1; D ambiguous. This CDR3 has 11 amino acids. CDR1 and CDR2 (germline): GTSNPN, SVGIG (reference sequence). Trimming cost V 7 bases and J 0 bases, with 6 bases left between them. The CDR3 bases are TGTGCCTCCTTCTTGAACACTGAAGCTTTCTTT. It is translated as CASFLNTEAFF.